Sequencing of this T cell receptor (beta chain) was carried out in a study of T cell responses to AZD1222 COVID-19 vaccine. This clone is a singleton in its sample. Method: immunoSEQ multiplex PCR; TCRdb's copy keeps in-frame clones and lacks some. Counted here are some 150,000 clones, roughly 90% occurring once; the ten biggest clones make up under 7%. This CDR3 region has 14 residues. The germline CDR1 and CDR2 sequences are ENHRY and SYGVKD. V lost 3 bases to trimming and J lost 3 bases; unmatched junction nucleotides: 5. The starting material was peripheral blood, obtained 28 days after the second dose of the MenACWY control vaccine. This clonotype was obtained from an adult who received the MenACWY meningococcal vaccine as a control. This chain uses TRBV10-3 with TRBJ2-7, with 7 bases lining up with TRBD1. CDR3: CAISDPDRVYEQYF. CDR3 nucleotides: TGTGCCATCAGTGATCCCGACAGGGTCTACGAGCAGTACTTC.